The 30 T cell receptor beta chains below were found in one sample sequenced in a study of blood T cell repertoires in COVID-19. Clones were read by immunoSEQ multiplex PCR, and TCRdb kept only the in-frame ones, dropping some. Of roughly 140,000 clones listed, 84% are singletons. The sample taken for sequencing was peripheral blood. The receptor source for this set is a man in his 70s with acute or convalescent COVID-19.

The CDR3 reads CPRSRGGAPDEQYF. The CDR3, as DNA: TGCCCCCGCAGCCGGGGGGGGGCCCCTGACGAGCAGTACTTC. This sequence joins TRBV5-1 and TRBJ2-7; 8 bases are a match to TRBD2. Per germline, CDR1 SGHRS and CDR2 YFSETQ. The CDR3 covers 14 residues.

This clone was seen repeatedly, ten times or more. This chain uses TRBV11-2 with TRBJ2-2; 7 bases are shared with TRBD2. V was clipped by 0 bases and J by 1 base; unmatched bases: 5. Germline lookup yields CDR1 SGHAT and CDR2 FQNNGV. This CDR3 has 17 amino acids. CDR3: CASSLDLGGGNTGELFF. CDR3 nucleotides: TGTGCCAGCAGCTTAGACCTCGGCGGGGGGAACACCGGGGAGCTGTTTTTT.

DNA of the CDR3: TGTGCCAGCAGCTCACCTCTCCTAGCGGGAGGGGATACGCAGTATTTT. Encoded protein: CASSSPLLAGGDTQYF. The rearrangement links TRBV7-6 to TRBJ2-3, with 12 bases matching TRBD2. Germline CDR1 is SGHVS and CDR2 is FNYEAQ. CDR3 length equals 16 residues. V lost 4 bases and J lost 6; bases outside the gene matches: 8.

The chain is built from TRBV25-1 and TRBJ2-7; TRBD1 matches 9 bases. Per the germline V gene, CDR1 is MGHDK and CDR2 is SYGVNS. V gave up 1 base and J gave up 2 bases; unmatched junction bases: 12. The CDR3 is 18 amino acids. In nucleotides, the CDR3 is TGTGCCAGCAGTGAATGGGGCCGACGGGACAGGGTCGCCTACGAGCAGTACTTC. It specifies CASSEWGRRDRVAYEQYF.

V usage is TRBV19 and J usage is TRBJ2-1; 11 bases map to TRBD2. The CDR3 is 15 residues long. Germline V gives CDR1 LNHDA, CDR2 SQIVND (reference sequence). Trimming removed 1 base from V and 6 bases from J; junction bases left unmatched: 2. CDR3 in amino acids: CASSIGLAGFNEQFF. In DNA, the CDR3 is TGTGCCAGTAGTATAGGACTAGCGGGATTCAATGAGCAGTTCTTC.

This chain joins TRBV15 and TRBJ2-5; D not certain. The germline V gene has CDR1 LNHNV and CDR2 YYDKDF (reference sequence). The V and J ends lost 1 base and 5 bases respectively, with 14 bases between them. The CDR3 is 15 amino acids. The CDR3: CATSRATGLVETQYF. DNA of the CDR3: TGTGCCACCAGCAGAGCTACGGGTCTCGTGGAGACCCAGTACTTC.

The CDR3 reads CASSQIEDAGRETQYF. The CDR3 DNA is TGTGCCAGCAGCCAAATAGAGGACGCCGGGAGGGAGACCCAGTACTTC. This chain connects TRBV9 to TRBJ2-5; 7 bases align to TRBD2. CDR1 and CDR2 (germline): SGDLS, YYNGEE. The CDR3 sequence is 16 residues long. After removal of 4 bases from V and 5 bases from J, the junction contained 14 bases not matched to a gene.

The chain employs TRBV27 and TRBJ2-1, with 14 nucleotides matching TRBD2. The V and J ends lost 0 bases and 6 bases, in that order; junction bases with no gene match: 16. The CDR3 has 21 amino acids. Looked up from germline, CDR1 is MNHEY and CDR2 is SMNVEV (reference sequence). The CDR3 loop is CASSLSPSLLTSGGVGNEQFF. CDR3 coding DNA: TGTGCCAGCAGTTTATCACCTTCACTCCTGACTAGCGGGGGGGTCGGCAATGAGCAGTTCTTC.

The gene calls are TRBV14 and TRBJ1-5; tentatively, D is TRBD1 (5 bases). With 5 bases removed from V and 6 bases from J, the gap between germline ends came to 11 bases. CDR3 length equals 13 residues. Germline V gives CDR1 SGHDN, CDR2 FVKESK. The CDR3 is CASSGGAGQPQHF. CDR3 DNA sequence: TGTGCCAGCAGCGGAGGGGCGGGTCAGCCCCAGCATTTT.

The V call is TRBV18, the J call TRBJ2-7; D not certain. With 4 bases removed from V and 5 bases from J, the gap between germline ends came to 12 bases. CDR1 KGHSH and CDR2 LQKENI come from the germline V gene. This CDR3 spans 13 amino acids. The CDR3 sequence: CASSRFAQNEQYF. The CDR3, as DNA: TGTGCCAGCTCACGATTCGCACAAAACGAGCAGTACTTC. Based on the CDR3 plus reference TRBV18 and TRBJ2-7, the full variable domain is NAGVMQNPRHLVRRRGQEARLRCSPMKGHSHVYWYRQLPEEGLKFMVYLQKENIIDESGMPKERFSAEFPKEGPSILRIQQVVRGDSAAYFCASSRFAQNEQYFGPGTRLTVT.

The rearrangement uses TRBV20-1 and TRBJ2-7; 12 bases agree with TRBD1. CDR1 and CDR2 (germline): DFQATT, SNEGSKA (reference sequence). The J segment lost 4 bases and the V segment lost 3 bases, leaving 7 bases of the junction unmatched. The CDR3 runs to 15 residues. CDR3 nucleotide sequence: TGCAGTGCTAGTCCGGGACAGGGGGCCACATACGAGCAGTACTTC. This sequence encodes CSASPGQGATYEQYF.

V gene TRBV28 combines with J gene TRBJ2-7; 7 bases fit TRBD2. After removal of 5 bases from V and 2 bases from J, the junction contained 6 bases not matched to a gene. Germline values: CDR1 MDHEN, CDR2 SYDVKM. CDR3 size: 14 residues. The CDR3 loop is CASSQLAPTYEQYF. For the CDR3, the DNA is TGTGCCAGCAGTCAACTAGCGCCTACCTACGAGCAGTACTTC.

The chain uses TRBV4-1 and TRBJ1-6, with a weak D call TRBD1 (6 bases). Trimming shortened V by 2 bases and J by 0 bases, and 17 bases separated the two germline ends. Germline CDR1 and CDR2: MGHRA and YSYEKL. CDR3 size: 19 residues. The CDR3 protein is CASSQPYGQSSSYNSPLHF. The CDR3 bases are TGCGCCAGCAGCCAACCCTATGGACAGTCGAGCTCCTATAATTCACCCCTCCACTTT.

V and J are TRBV6-6 and TRBJ2-7; D is possibly TRBD1 (6 bases). V dropped 7 bases and J dropped 4 bases, with 20 bases sitting between them. This CDR3 is 15 amino acids long. CDR1 MNHNY and CDR2 SVGAGI come from the germline V gene (reference sequence). DNA of the CDR3: TGTGCCAGCACCTCCTCACAGGGAACGGGATACGAGCAGTACTTC. This gives the protein CASTSSQGTGYEQYF.

V is TRBV5-1 and J is TRBJ2-1, with 7 nucleotides matching TRBD2. Trimming removed 9 bases from V and 3 bases from J; junction bases left unmatched: 9. Per the germline V gene, CDR1 is SGHRS and CDR2 is YFSETQ. This CDR3 region has 14 residues. The CDR3 region has the DNA TGCGCCACCTCCTTCAGCGGGAACTACAATGAGCAGTTCTTC. Translated: CATSFSGNYNEQFF.

V gene TRBV13 combines with J gene TRBJ1-1; D unclear. The CDR3 has 13 residues. V shed 5 bases and J shed 1 base, with 8 bases lying between them. Germline lookup yields CDR1 PRHDT and CDR2 FYEKMQ (reference sequence). CDR3 region: CASSPTRNTEAFF. CDR3 coding DNA: TGTGCCAGCAGCCCGACAAGGAACACTGAAGCTTTCTTT.

The chain combines TRBV2 with TRBJ1-5, with D possibly being TRBD1 (5 bases). The CDR3 covers 14 residues. V was trimmed by 4 bases and J by 5 bases, leaving 12 bases between them. Germline CDR1 and CDR2: SNHLY and FYNNEI. The CDR3: CASSGERGYQPQHF. CDR3 nucleotides: TGTGCCAGCAGTGGGGAAAGGGGCTATCAGCCCCAGCATTTT.

This chain uses TRBV6-5 with TRBJ2-4; no clear D gene. The CDR3 runs to 13 residues. The V gene lost 6 bases and the J gene lost 1 base, with 7 bases spanning the gap. Germline-derived CDR1 and CDR2 are MNHEY and SVGAGI. This chain's CDR3 is CASSIRAKNIQYF. The CDR3 region has the DNA TGTGCCAGCAGCATCCGGGCCAAAAACATTCAGTACTTC.

The rearrangement joins TRBV19 to TRBJ2-6; D is possibly TRBD1 (6 bases). This CDR3 has 18 amino acids. The germline V gene encodes CDR1 LNHDA and CDR2 SQIVND (reference sequence). Trimming left V 1 base short and J 0 bases short, with 13 bases between. The CDR3 region is CASSIVGRGYSGANVLTF. CDR3 DNA: TGTGCCAGTAGTATAGTGGGCAGGGGTTACTCTGGGGCCAACGTCCTGACTTTC.

V and J are TRBV4-2 and TRBJ1-4, with D possibly being TRBD1 (6 bases). V dropped 0 bases and J dropped 10 bases, with 12 bases sitting between them. The CDR3 spans 14 residues. The germline CDR1 and CDR2 sequences are LGHNA and YNFKEQ. The CDR3 region is CASSQDRGNGKLFF. The CDR3 DNA sequence: TGTGCCAGCAGCCAAGATAGGGGGAACGGAAAACTGTTTTTT.

The count of this clone is one. The gene calls are TRBV30 and TRBJ1-3; tentatively, D is TRBD1 (6 bases). This CDR3 is built from 14 residues. Between the trimmed V and J ends, which lost 3 bases and 0 bases, there was a span of 9 bases. CDR1 and CDR2 from the germline V gene are GTSNPN and SVGIG (reference sequence). The CDR3 spells CAWSRGSSGNTIYF. For the CDR3, the DNA is TGTGCCTGGAGCAGGGGTTCCTCTGGAAACACCATATATTTT. Full variable domain (outside the CDR3, taken from reference TRBV30 and TRBJ1-3): SQTIHQWPATLVQPVGSPLSLECTVEGTSNPNLYWYRQAAGRGLQLLFYSVGIGQISSEVPQNLSASRPQDRQFILSSKKLLLSDSGFYLCAWSRGSSGNTIYFGEGSWLTVV.

This clone was seen more than once but under ten times. The V and J genes are TRBV4-1 and TRBJ2-2, with 10 bases fitting TRBD2. CDR1 MGHRA and CDR2 YSYEKL come from the germline V gene. CDR3 size: 17 residues. J lost 7 bases, V lost 4 bases, and 12 bases had no gene match. The CDR3 sequence is CASSPQASGGAGGELFF. The CDR3, as DNA: TGCGCCAGCAGCCCCCAGGCAAGCGGGGGGGCCGGCGGGGAGCTGTTTTTT.

This chain joins TRBV7-3 and TRBJ2-1; 10 bases are shared with TRBD1. Germline trimming cut 2 bases from V and 8 bases from J; bases unmatched to any gene: 6. CDR1 and CDR2 from the germline V gene are SGHTA and FQGTGA. The CDR3 loop spans 15 amino acids. The CDR3 loop is CASSLQWDRGYEQFF. The DNA of the CDR3 is TGTGCCAGCAGCTTACAGTGGGACAGGGGTTATGAGCAGTTCTTC.

The J gene is TRBJ2-2, the V gene TRBV11-2; tentatively, D is TRBD1 (6 bases). The CDR3 has 16 residues. Trimming shortened V by 8 bases and J by 4 bases, and 20 bases separated the two germline ends. CDR1 SGHAT and CDR2 FQNNGV come from the germline V gene. The CDR3 coding sequence is TGTGCCAGCGAGAAGGGACCGACAGGACGCACCGGGGAGCTGTTTTTT. This sequence encodes CASEKGPTGRTGELFF.

The V gene is TRBV3-1 (or the pseudogene TRBV3-2), the J gene TRBJ1-2; TRBD1 matches at 12 bases. The germline V gene has CDR1 LGHDT and CDR2 YNNKEL (reference sequence). CDR3 length: 13 amino acids. V shed 8 bases and J 3 bases; nucleotides not matched to a gene: 1. The CDR3 bases are TGTGCCAGCGGGACAGGGGGCGACTATGGCTACACCTTC. It yields the protein CASGTGGDYGYTF.

The V call is TRBV6-5, the J call TRBJ2-1, with D unclear. The CDR3 is made up of 15 amino acids. Per the germline V gene, CDR1 is MNHEY and CDR2 is SVGAGI. V dropped 0 bases and J dropped 8 bases, with 14 bases sitting between them. CDR3 nucleotide sequence: TGTGCCAGCAGTTACTCGAGAGATGTGAGCGATGAGCAGTTCTTC. This translates into CASSYSRDVSDEQFF.

This chain links TRBV3-1 (or the pseudogene TRBV3-2) with TRBJ1-2; TRBD1 matches at 8 bases. The V and J ends lost 5 bases and 4 bases, in that order; junction bases with no gene match: 6. Germline V gene data show CDR1 as LGHDT and CDR2 as YNNKEL (reference sequence). This CDR3 is built from 14 residues. The CDR3 here is CASSTRQGSYGYTF. CDR3 coding DNA: TGTGCCAGCAGCACACGACAGGGGAGCTATGGCTACACCTTC.

The rearrangement joins TRBV29-1 to TRBJ1-2; TRBD1 matches at 10 bases. J gave up 4 bases and V 4 bases, and 3 bases lay outside the gene matches. CDR3 length: 13 residues. The germline V gene encodes CDR1 SQVTM and CDR2 ANQGSEA. The CDR3 nucleotides are TGCAGCGTTGGACAGGGGGCTACCTATGGCTACACCTTC. Residues: CSVGQGATYGYTF.

The J gene is TRBJ2-1, the V gene TRBV11-1, with 9 bases matching TRBD2. The CDR3 has 15 residues. V lost 2 bases, J lost 8 bases, and 7 bases stayed unmatched. Germline loops: CDR1 SGHAT, CDR2 FQDESV (reference sequence). The CDR3: CASSLFSGGEDEQFF. Here the CDR3 DNA reads TGTGCCAGCAGCTTATTTAGCGGGGGAGAGGATGAGCAGTTCTTC.

This clone was counted only a few times. V is TRBV2 and J is TRBJ1-2, with 7 bases identical to TRBD1. J lost 5 bases, V lost 6 bases, and 9 bases had no gene match. The germline CDR1 and CDR2 sequences are SNHLY and FYNNEI. The CDR3 has 14 amino acids. CDR3 nucleotides: TGTGCCAGCAGGGAACAGGGGAACGAATATGGCTACACCTTC. Protein: CASREQGNEYGYTF. The full variable domain, completed using reference TRBV2 and TRBJ1-2, is EPEVTQTPSHQVTQMGQEVILRCVPISNHLYFYWYRQILGQKVEFLVSFYNNEISEKSEIFDDQFSVERPDGSNFTLKIRSTKLEDSAMYFCASREQGNEYGYTFGSGTRLTVV.